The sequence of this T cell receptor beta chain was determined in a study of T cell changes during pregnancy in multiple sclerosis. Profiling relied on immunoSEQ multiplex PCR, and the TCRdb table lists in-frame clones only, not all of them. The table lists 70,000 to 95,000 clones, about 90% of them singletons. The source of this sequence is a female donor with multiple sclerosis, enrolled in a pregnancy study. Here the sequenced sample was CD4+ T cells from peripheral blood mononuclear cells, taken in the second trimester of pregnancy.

CDR3 protein: CASSIRQGGTEAFF. The CDR3 DNA is TGTGCCAGCAGTATACGACAGGGGGGCACTGAAGCTTTCTTT. V is TRBV2 and J is TRBJ1-1, with 9 nucleotides matching TRBD1. V gave up 5 bases and J gave up 4 bases; unmatched junction bases: 5. Germline-derived CDR1 and CDR2 are SNHLY and FYNNEI. CDR3 length: 14 amino acids.